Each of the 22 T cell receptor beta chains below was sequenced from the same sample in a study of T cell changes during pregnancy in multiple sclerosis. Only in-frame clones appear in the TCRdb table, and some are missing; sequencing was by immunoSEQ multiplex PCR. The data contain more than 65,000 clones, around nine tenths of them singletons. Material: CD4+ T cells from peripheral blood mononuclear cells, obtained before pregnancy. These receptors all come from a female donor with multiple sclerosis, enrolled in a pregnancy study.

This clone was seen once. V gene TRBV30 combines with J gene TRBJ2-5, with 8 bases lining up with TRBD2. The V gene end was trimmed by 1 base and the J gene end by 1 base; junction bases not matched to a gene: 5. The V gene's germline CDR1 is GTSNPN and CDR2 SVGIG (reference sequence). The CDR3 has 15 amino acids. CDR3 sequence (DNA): TGTGCCTGGAGTGCACTAGCGGACACCCAAGAGACCCAGTACTTC. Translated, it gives CAWSALADTQETQYF.

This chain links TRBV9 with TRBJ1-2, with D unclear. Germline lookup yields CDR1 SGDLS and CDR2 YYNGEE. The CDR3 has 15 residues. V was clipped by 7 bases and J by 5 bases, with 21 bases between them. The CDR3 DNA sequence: TGTGCCAGCCCTCAGTGGAGGGCCACCATTTATGGCTACACCTTC. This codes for CASPQWRATIYGYTF.

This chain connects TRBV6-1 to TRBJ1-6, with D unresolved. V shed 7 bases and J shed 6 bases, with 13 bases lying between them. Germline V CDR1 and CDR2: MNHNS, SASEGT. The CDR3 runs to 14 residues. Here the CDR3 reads CASTSSGVNSPLHF. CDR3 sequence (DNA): TGTGCCAGCACCTCCTCCGGAGTTAATTCACCCCTCCACTTT.

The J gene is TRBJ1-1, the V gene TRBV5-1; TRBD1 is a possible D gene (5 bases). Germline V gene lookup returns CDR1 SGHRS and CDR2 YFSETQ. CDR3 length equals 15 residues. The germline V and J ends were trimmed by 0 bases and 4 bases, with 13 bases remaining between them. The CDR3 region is CASSLEAGGSTEAFF. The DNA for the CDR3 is TGCGCCAGCAGCTTGGAAGCGGGGGGGAGCACTGAAGCTTTCTTT.

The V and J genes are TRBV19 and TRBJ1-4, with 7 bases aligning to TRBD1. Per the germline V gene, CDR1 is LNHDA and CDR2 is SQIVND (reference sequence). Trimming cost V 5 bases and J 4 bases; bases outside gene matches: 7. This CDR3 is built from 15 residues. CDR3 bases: TGTGCCAGTAGTCGACCCGGGACAGTTAATGAAAAACTGTTTTTT. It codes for CASSRPGTVNEKLFF.

CDR3 residues: CASSSSGTSYEQYF. Written as DNA, the CDR3 is TGTGCCAGCAGCTCAAGCGGCACCTCCTACGAGCAGTACTTC. This chain links TRBV7-9 with TRBJ2-7, with D tentatively TRBD2 (5 bases). The CDR3 length is 14 residues. The V gene lost 4 bases and the J gene lost 0 bases, with 10 bases spanning the gap. Germline V CDR1 and CDR2: SEHNR, FQNEAQ (reference sequence).

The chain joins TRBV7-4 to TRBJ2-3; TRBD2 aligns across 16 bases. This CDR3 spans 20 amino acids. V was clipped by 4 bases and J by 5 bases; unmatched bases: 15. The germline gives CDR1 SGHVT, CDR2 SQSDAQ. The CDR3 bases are TGTGCCAGCAGCTCCCCCCTTTCGAAGGGACTAGCGGGAGGGAAAGATACGCAGTATTTT. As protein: CASSSPLSKGLAGGKDTQYF.

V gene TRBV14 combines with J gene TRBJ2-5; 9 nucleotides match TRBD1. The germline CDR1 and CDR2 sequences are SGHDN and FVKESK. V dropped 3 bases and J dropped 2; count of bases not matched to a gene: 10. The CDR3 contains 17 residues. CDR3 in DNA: TGTGCCAGCAGCCAGCTTGGGACAGGGTTTTTTCAAGAGACCCAGTACTTC. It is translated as CASSQLGTGFFQETQYF.

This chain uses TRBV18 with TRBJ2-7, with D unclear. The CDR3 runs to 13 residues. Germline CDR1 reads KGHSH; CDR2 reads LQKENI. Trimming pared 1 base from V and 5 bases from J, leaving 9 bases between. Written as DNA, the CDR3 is TGTGCCAGCTCACCACTAGTTCCCCACGAGCAGTACTTC. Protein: CASSPLVPHEQYF. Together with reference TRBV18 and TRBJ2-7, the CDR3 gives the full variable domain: NAGVMQNPRHLVRRRGQEARLRCSPMKGHSHVYWYRQLPEEGLKFMVYLQKENIIDESGMPKERFSAEFPKEGPSILRIQQVVRGDSAAYFCASSPLVPHEQYFGPGTRLTVT.

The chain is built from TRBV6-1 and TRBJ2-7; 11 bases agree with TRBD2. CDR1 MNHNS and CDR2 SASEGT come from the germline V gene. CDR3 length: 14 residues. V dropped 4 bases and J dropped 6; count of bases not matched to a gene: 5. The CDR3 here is CASSVSSGRFEQYF. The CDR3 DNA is TGTGCCAGCAGTGTGTCTAGCGGGAGGTTCGAGCAGTACTTC.

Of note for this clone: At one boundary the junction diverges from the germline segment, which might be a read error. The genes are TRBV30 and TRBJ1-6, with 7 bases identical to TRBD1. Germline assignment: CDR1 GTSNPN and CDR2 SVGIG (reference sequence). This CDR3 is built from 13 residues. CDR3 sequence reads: CAGRGQRNSPLHF. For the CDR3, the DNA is TGTGCCGGGAGGGGACAGCGTAATTCACCCCTCCACTTT.

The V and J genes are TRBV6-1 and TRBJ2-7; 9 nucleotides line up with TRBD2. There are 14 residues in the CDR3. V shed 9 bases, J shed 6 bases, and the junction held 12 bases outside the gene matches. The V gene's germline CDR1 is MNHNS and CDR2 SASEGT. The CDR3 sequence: CASALAGGPSEQYF. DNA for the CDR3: TGTGCCAGTGCATTGGCGGGAGGGCCCTCCGAGCAGTACTTC.

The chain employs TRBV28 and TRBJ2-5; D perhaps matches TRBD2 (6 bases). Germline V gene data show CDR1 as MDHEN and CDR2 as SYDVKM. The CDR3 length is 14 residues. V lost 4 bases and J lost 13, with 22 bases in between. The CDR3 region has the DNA TGTGCCAGCAGTTACGGCCACGGGGCCGGGGGTCGGTACTTC. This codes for CASSYGHGAGGRYF.

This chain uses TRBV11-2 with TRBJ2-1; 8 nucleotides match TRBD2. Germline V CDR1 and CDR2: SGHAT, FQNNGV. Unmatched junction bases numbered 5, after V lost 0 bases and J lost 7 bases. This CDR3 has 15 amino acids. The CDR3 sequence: CASSLEAGAGNEQFF. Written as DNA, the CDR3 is TGTGCCAGCAGCTTAGAAGCGGGAGCCGGAAATGAGCAGTTCTTC. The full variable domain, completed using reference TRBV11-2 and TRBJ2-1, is EAGVAQSPRYKIIEKRQSVAFWCNPISGHATLYWYQQILGQGPKLLIQFQNNGVVDDSQLPKDRFSAERLKGVDSTLKIQPAKLEDSAVYLCASSLEAGAGNEQFFGPGTRLTVL.

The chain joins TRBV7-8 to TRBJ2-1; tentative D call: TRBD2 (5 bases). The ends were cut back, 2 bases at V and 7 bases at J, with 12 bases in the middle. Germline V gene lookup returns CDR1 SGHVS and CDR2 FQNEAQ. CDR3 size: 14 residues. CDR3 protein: CASSLMPSYNEQFF. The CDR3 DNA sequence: TGTGCCAGCAGCTTAATGCCTAGCTATAATGAGCAGTTCTTC.

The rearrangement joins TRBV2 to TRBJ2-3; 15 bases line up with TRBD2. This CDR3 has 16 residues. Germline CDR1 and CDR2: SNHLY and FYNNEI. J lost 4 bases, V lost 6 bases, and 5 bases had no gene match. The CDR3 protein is CASRPGTSGRSDTQYF. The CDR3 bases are TGTGCCAGCAGGCCCGGGACTAGCGGGAGGTCAGATACGCAGTATTTT. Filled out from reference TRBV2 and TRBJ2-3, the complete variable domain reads EPEVTQTPSHQVTQMGQEVILRCVPISNHLYFYWYRQILGQKVEFLVSFYNNEISEKSEIFDDQFSVERPDGSNFTLKIRSTKLEDSAMYFCASRPGTSGRSDTQYFGPGTRLTVL.

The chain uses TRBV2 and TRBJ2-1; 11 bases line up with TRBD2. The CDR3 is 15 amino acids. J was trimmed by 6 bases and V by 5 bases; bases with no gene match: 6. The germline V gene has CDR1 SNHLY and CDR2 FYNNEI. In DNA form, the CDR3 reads TGTGCCAGCAGTTCCGGGACTAGCGGACTCAATGAGCAGTTCTTC. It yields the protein CASSSGTSGLNEQFF.

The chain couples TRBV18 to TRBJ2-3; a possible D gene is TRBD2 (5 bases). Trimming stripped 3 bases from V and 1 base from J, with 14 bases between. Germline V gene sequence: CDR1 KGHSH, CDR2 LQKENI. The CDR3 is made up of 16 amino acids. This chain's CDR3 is CASSPGRGLGTDTQYF. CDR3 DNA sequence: TGTGCCAGCTCACCCGGTCGGGGTCTCGGCACAGATACGCAGTATTTT.

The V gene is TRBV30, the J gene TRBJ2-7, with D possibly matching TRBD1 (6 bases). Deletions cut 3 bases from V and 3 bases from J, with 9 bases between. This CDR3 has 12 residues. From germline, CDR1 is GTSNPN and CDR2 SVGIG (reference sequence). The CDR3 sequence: CAWSQQGYEQYF. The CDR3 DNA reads TGTGCCTGGAGCCAACAGGGCTACGAGCAGTACTTC.

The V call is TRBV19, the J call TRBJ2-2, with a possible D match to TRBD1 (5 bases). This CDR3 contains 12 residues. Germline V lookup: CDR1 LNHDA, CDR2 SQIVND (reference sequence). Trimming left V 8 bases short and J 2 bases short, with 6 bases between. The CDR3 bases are TGTGCCAGTGGACATAACACCGGGGAGCTGTTTTTT. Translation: CASGHNTGELFF.

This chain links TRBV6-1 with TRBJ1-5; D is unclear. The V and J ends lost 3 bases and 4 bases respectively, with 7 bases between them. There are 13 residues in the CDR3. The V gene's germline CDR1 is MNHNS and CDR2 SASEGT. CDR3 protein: CASSEIGNQPQHF. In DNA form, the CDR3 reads TGTGCCAGCAGTGAGATCGGTAATCAGCCCCAGCATTTT.

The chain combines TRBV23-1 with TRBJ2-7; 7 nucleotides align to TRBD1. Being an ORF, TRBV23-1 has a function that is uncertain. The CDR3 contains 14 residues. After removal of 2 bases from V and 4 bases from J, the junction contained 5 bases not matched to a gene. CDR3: CASSQPQGEYEQYF. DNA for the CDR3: TGCGCCAGCAGTCAACCGCAGGGGGAGTACGAGCAGTACTTC.